This TCR beta chain originates from a study of blood T cell repertoires in COVID-19. About the research overall: Both acute and convalescent COVID-19 samples were obtained from the United States, Italy and Spain.

The method was immunoSEQ multiplex PCR; TCRdb's version includes in-frame clones alone and lacks a portion of them. Here the sample spans 110,000 to 150,000 clones, 85% to 90% being singletons. The V end lost 0 bases, the J end lost 0 bases, and 11 bases lay between the germline ends. The CDR3 has 16 residues. The V gene's germline CDR1 is MNHEY and CDR2 SVGAGI. The TCR was taken from a man aged 55 to 70 with active or convalescent COVID-19. Input material: peripheral blood. This rearrangement joins TRBV6-5 to TRBJ1-1, with D unclear. The CDR3 region is CASSYSGRSLNTEAFF. CDR3 nucleotides: TGTGCCAGCAGTTACTCTGGCAGGTCACTGAACACTGAAGCTTTCTTT.